These 23 T cell receptor beta chains originate from one sample sequenced in a study of T cells in Graves' hyperthyroidism and ophthalmopathy (dated by TCRdb to the late 2010s). Receptor amplification or capture employed multiplex PCR. Sequencer: Illumina HiSeq 2000. Amplification of TCR beta CDR3 regions was carried out from RNA transcripts. The TCR CDR3 was subjected to a first round of RT-PCR using the HTBI primer set and the Qiagen OneStep RT-PCR kit. TCRdb reran the public reads through fastp at Q25 and MiXCR, keeping productive beta chains. Rows with one shared CDR3 protein collapse into an entry with the most common genes and DNA. Recorded for this sample are hundreds of thousands of distinct CDR3 sequences; approximately 23% of them occurred a single time. 64% of the sample comes from the top ten. Sequenced input: blood. These TCRs come from a man younger than 45 with Graves' ophthalmopathy.

This clonotype was seen many times. V gene TRBV28 combines with J gene TRBJ2-7, with D uncertain. V was pared by 5 bases and J by 0 bases, with 14 bases between. This CDR3 is built from 15 residues. Germline V gene sequence: CDR1 MDHEN, CDR2 SYDVKM. The CDR3 sequence is CASSRTAKISYEQYF. The CDR3 DNA sequence: TGTGCCAGCAGTCGAACAGCAAAGATCTCCTACGAGCAGTACTTC.

The table lists this clonotype with many counts. The rearrangement joins TRBV30 to TRBJ2-3; TRBD2 aligns across 12 bases. Germline V lookup: CDR1 GTSNPN, CDR2 SVGIG (reference sequence). The CDR3 consists of 14 residues. Germline trimming cut 2 bases from V and 3 bases from J; bases unmatched to any gene: 0. In nucleotides, the CDR3 is TGTGCCTGGAGTACTAGCGGGAGGACAGATACGCAGTATTTT. Its protein product is CAWSTSGRTDTQYF.

In this sample, this clonotype turned up many times. The chain recombines TRBV9 with TRBJ2-5, with D tentatively TRBD2 (6 bases). Germline V gene lookup returns CDR1 SGDLS and CDR2 YYNGEE. V was trimmed by 0 bases and J by 7 bases, leaving 22 bases between them. This CDR3 has 17 residues. CDR3 DNA: TGTGCCAGCAGCGTAGCCCCTCTTGGACCCACCGGGGGGACCCAGTACTTC. Encoded protein: CASSVAPLGPTGGTQYF.

The sample holds many counts of this clonotype. CDR3 sequence (DNA): TGTGCCAGCAGTTTATATGCCCCCGGGTTAACTAGCACAGATACGCAGTATTTT. Its translation is CASSLYAPGLTSTDTQYF. The V and J genes are TRBV27 and TRBJ2-3; D call uncertain. The CDR3 contains 18 residues. The germline CDR1 and CDR2 sequences are MNHEY and SMNVEV (reference sequence). Between the trimmed V and J ends, which lost 1 base and 0 bases, there was a span of 17 bases.

This clonotype was recorded a few times. The chain links TRBV10-3 to TRBJ1-1, with TRBD1 matching over 7 bases. Germline V gene lookup returns CDR1 ENHRY and CDR2 SYGVKD. V lost 6 bases and J lost 8; bases outside the gene matches: 6. The CDR3 sequence is 12 residues long. Here the CDR3 reads CAISHSQGEAFF. The CDR3 region has the DNA TGTGCCATCAGCCATTCACAGGGGGAAGCTTTCTTT.

A few counts support this clonotype. The chain joins TRBV3-1 to TRBJ2-1; 9 bases are shared with TRBD2. With V trimmed by 3 bases and J by 4 bases, 1 base remained unmatched. Per germline, CDR1 LGHDT and CDR2 YNNKEL (reference sequence). The CDR3 length is 14 residues. CDR3 coding DNA: TGTGCCAGCAGCCACCTAGCGGGATACAATGAGCAGTTCTTC. Its translation is CASSHLAGYNEQFF.

The chain couples TRBV12-3 or TRBV12-4 to TRBJ2-1; D uncertain. Trimming took off 4 bases at V and 1 base at J, with 14 bases between the two ends. The CDR3 covers 16 residues. The CDR3 reads CASSSLVKLSYNEQFF. CDR3 bases: TGTGCCAGCAGTTCCTTAGTTAAGCTTTCCTACAATGAGCAGTTCTTC.

This clonotype was detected a few times. The chain joins TRBV5-1 to TRBJ1-1; D gene unclear. This CDR3 is built from 14 residues. Germline V CDR1 and CDR2: SGHRS, YFSETQ. Trimming cost V 0 bases and J 1 base, with 7 bases left between them. The CDR3: CASSLVTKNTEAFF. The CDR3 DNA reads as TGCGCCAGCAGCTTGGTCACCAAGAACACTGAAGCTTTCTTT. Using reference TRBV5-1 and TRBJ1-1 for the parts outside the CDR3, the full variable domain is KAGVTQTPRYLIKTRGQQVTLSCSPISGHRSVSWYQQTPGQGLQFLFEYFSETQRNKGNFPGRFSGRQFSNSRSEMNVSTLELGDSALYLCASSLVTKNTEAFFGQGTRLTVV.

This clonotype was seen a handful of times. This chain uses TRBV30 with TRBJ1-5, with TRBD1 as a possible D gene (5 bases). Looked up from germline, CDR1 is GTSNPN and CDR2 is SVGIG (reference sequence). The CDR3 loop spans 14 amino acids. Trimming stripped 0 bases from V and 4 bases from J, with 10 bases between. The CDR3 DNA sequence: TGTGCCTGGAGTGTGACAGCCGCAAATCAGCCCCAGCATTTT. Translated, it gives CAWSVTAANQPQHF. Full variable domain (rest looked up from reference TRBV30 and TRBJ1-5): SQTIHQWPATLVQPVGSPLSLECTVEGTSNPNLYWYRQAAGRGLQLLFYSVGIGQISSEVPQNLSASRPQDRQFILSSKKLLLSDSGFYLCAWSVTAANQPQHFGDGTRLSIL.

This clonotype was observed many times. For the CDR3, the DNA is TGTGCCAGCAGTTCCCGTAGCGGGAGGGCCCTCTACAATGAGCAGTTCTTC. It specifies CASSSRSGRALYNEQFF. This chain links TRBV28 with TRBJ2-1; 11 bases align to TRBD2. This CDR3 comprises 17 residues. The J segment lost 3 bases and the V segment lost 4 bases, leaving 8 bases of the junction unmatched. The germline gives CDR1 MDHEN, CDR2 SYDVKM. Full variable domain (outside the CDR3, taken from reference TRBV28 and TRBJ2-1): DVKVTQSSRYLVKRTGEKVFLECVQDMDHENMFWYRQDPGLGLRLIYFSYDVKMKEKGDIPEGYSVSREKKERFSLILESASTNQTSMYLCASSSRSGRALYNEQFFGPGTRLTVL.

The rearrangement links TRBV19 to TRBJ2-1, with TRBD2 matching over 13 bases. V shed 4 bases and J 6 bases; nucleotides not matched to a gene: 3. There are 15 residues in the CDR3. CDR1 is LNHDA, CDR2 SQIVND, per germline (reference sequence). CDR3 amino acids: CASSTGTSGVNEQFF. CDR3 nucleotides: TGTGCCAGTAGTACCGGGACTAGCGGGGTCAATGAGCAGTTCTTC.

The chain has TRBV5-5 and TRBJ1-4; D gene uncertain. Trimming took off 4 bases at V and 0 bases at J, with 13 bases between the two ends. This CDR3 spans 16 amino acids. CDR1 and CDR2 (germline): SGHKS, YYEKEE (reference sequence). In DNA, the CDR3 is TGTGCCAGCAGCCTTGCCTATCGAGCAACTAATGAAAAACTGTTTTTT. This codes for CASSLAYRATNEKLFF.

The chain couples TRBV7-2 to TRBJ2-1; D unclear. This CDR3 is built from 15 residues. CDR1 is SGHTA and CDR2 is FQGNSA in the germline V gene. Trimming shortened V by 3 bases and J by 10 bases, and 19 bases separated the two germline ends. CDR3 sequence: CASSFQFGRISEQFF. The CDR3 DNA reads as TGTGCCAGCAGCTTTCAATTCGGACGTATCAGCGAGCAGTTCTTC.

J is TRBJ1-4 and V is TRBV5-1; D ambiguous. The CDR3 spans 15 residues. CDR1 SGHRS and CDR2 YFSETQ come from the germline V gene. V lost 4 bases to trimming and J lost 0 bases, with 10 bases between them. The CDR3, as DNA: TGCGCCAGCAGCCCTTGTGGGGCAACTAATGAAAAACTGTTTTTT. Translating gives CASSPCGATNEKLFF. The full variable domain, completed using reference TRBV5-1 and TRBJ1-4, is KAGVTQTPRYLIKTRGQQVTLSCSPISGHRSVSWYQQTPGQGLQFLFEYFSETQRNKGNFPGRFSGRQFSNSRSEMNVSTLELGDSALYLCASSPCGATNEKLFFGSGTQLSVL.

With regard to this clonotype: One junction end does not reproduce the germline sequence, and a read error may be involved. This chain connects TRBV10-3 to TRBJ1-2; no clear D. Germline V gene data show CDR1 as ENHRY and CDR2 as SYGVKD. The CDR3 spans 12 residues. CDR3 sequence (DNA): TGTGCCATCAGTGAGCTTAGCTATGGCTGCACCTTC. Translating gives CAISELSYGCTF.

This clonotype was counted ten times or more. This sequence joins TRBV2 and TRBJ1-5; 10 bases agree with TRBD1. The CDR3 is made up of 13 amino acids. Looked up from germline, CDR1 is SNHLY and CDR2 is FYNNEI. Trimming took 7 bases from V and 7 from J; bases not matched to a gene: 4. The CDR3 bases are TGTGCCAGCAAAGGGACAGGGGACCAGCCCCAGCATTTT. Residues: CASKGTGDQPQHF. The complete variable domain, with remaining parts taken from reference TRBV2 and TRBJ1-5, reads EPEVTQTPSHQVTQMGQEVILRCVPISNHLYFYWYRQILGQKVEFLVSFYNNEISEKSEIFDDQFSVERPDGSNFTLKIRSTKLEDSAMYFCASKGTGDQPQHFGDGTRLSIL.

This clonotype appeared a single time. The CDR3 ends on some other residue instead of the conserved phenylalanine or tryptophan, so this is likely a read error. This rearrangement joins TRBV15 to TRBJ1-6; the D gene is possibly TRBD1 (6 bases). This CDR3 comprises 16 residues. The germline CDR1 and CDR2 sequences are LNHNV and YYDKDF (reference sequence). V dropped 3 bases and J dropped 7 bases, with 16 bases sitting between them. In nucleotides, the CDR3 is TGTGCCACCAGCAGCCCAGGGGATTTCGGGAATTCACCCCTCCACCTT. This gives the protein CATSSPGDFGNSPLHL.

This clonotype occurred many times. The J gene is TRBJ2-3, the V gene TRBV20-1, with D uncertain. V lost 1 base and J lost 0, with 8 bases in between. In germline, CDR1 is DFQATT, CDR2 SNEGSKA (reference sequence). This CDR3 is built from 14 residues. As DNA, the CDR3 is TGCAGTGCTAGAGCCTTGCGGAGCACAGATACGCAGTATTTT. Its translation is CSARALRSTDTQYF.

This clonotype was counted a few times. The gene calls are TRBV14 and TRBJ2-1; 12 positions match TRBD2. J lost 8 bases, V lost 3 bases, and 5 bases had no gene match. CDR3 size: 15 residues. Germline V CDR1 and CDR2: SGHDN, FVKESK. CDR3 nucleotide sequence: TGTGCCAGCAGCCATGGACTAGCGGGACCGGATGAGCAGTTCTTC. Protein product: CASSHGLAGPDEQFF.

This chain uses TRBV6-1 with TRBJ2-3; D unresolved. The CDR3 covers 14 residues. The germline V and J ends were trimmed by 5 bases and 1 base, with 10 bases remaining between them. CDR1 MNHNS and CDR2 SASEGT come from the germline V gene. The CDR3 DNA reads TGTGCCAGCAGTACTTCCACCGGCACAGATACGCAGTATTTT. Protein sequence: CASSTSTGTDTQYF.

This clonotype has ten or more counts. The rearrangement uses TRBV20-1 and TRBJ2-1; D not resolved. Per germline, CDR1 DFQATT and CDR2 SNEGSKA (reference sequence). The V gene lost 1 base and the J gene lost 9 bases, with 16 bases spanning the gap. The CDR3 covers 14 residues. This CDR3 reads CSARAEIGFGEQFF. In DNA form, the CDR3 reads TGCAGTGCTAGAGCGGAGATTGGGTTTGGTGAGCAGTTCTTC.

The chain couples TRBV19 to TRBJ2-7, with 12 bases that match TRBD1. CDR3 length equals 15 residues. V dropped 5 bases and J dropped 6; count of bases not matched to a gene: 8. Germline assignment: CDR1 LNHDA and CDR2 SQIVND (reference sequence). The CDR3 region has the DNA TGTGCCAGTAGTCAGGGGACAGGGGGCAAGGGCGAGCAGTACTTC. It translates to CASSQGTGGKGEQYF. Filled out from reference TRBV19 and TRBJ2-7, the complete variable domain reads DGGITQSPKYLFRKEGQNVTLSCEQNLNHDAMYWYRQDPGQGLRLIYYSQIVNDFQKGDIAEGYSVSREKKESFPLTVTSAQKNPTAFYLCASSQGTGGKGEQYFGPGTRLTVT.

This clonotype showed up many times. DNA of the CDR3: TGTGCCAGCAGCTTAGTACGCAGCGGGGCTAACAATGAGCAGTTCTTC. Amino acids: CASSLVRSGANNEQFF. The chain recombines TRBV11-2 with TRBJ2-1; 7 bases match TRBD2. The CDR3 is 16 amino acids. Germline V gene sequence: CDR1 SGHAT, CDR2 FQNNGV. V gave up 1 base and J gave up 5 bases; unmatched junction bases: 8.